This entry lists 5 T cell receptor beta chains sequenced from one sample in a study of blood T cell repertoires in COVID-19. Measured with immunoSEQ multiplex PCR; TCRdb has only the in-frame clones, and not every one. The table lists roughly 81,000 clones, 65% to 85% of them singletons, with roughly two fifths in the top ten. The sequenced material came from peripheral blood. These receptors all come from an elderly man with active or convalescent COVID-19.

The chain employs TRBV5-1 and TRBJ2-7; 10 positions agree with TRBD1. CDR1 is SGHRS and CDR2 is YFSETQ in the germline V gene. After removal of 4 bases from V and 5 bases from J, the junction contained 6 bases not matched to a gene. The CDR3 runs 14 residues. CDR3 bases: TGCGCCAGCAGCCCCGGACAGGGGGTGAACGAGCAGTACTTC. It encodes CASSPGQGVNEQYF.

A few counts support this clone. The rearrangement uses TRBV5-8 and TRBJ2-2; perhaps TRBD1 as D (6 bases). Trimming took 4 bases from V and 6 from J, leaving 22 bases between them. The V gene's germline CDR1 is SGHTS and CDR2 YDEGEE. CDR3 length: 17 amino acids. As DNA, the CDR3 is TGTGCCAGCAGCGTATACAGGGAATTCTATACGTCCGGGGAGCTGTTTTTT. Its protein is CASSVYREFYTSGELFF.

The chain's CDR3 is CASFFTEGRIYGYTF. The CDR3 DNA reads as TGTGCCAGTTTTTTCACGGAGGGACGGATATATGGCTACACCTTC. The J gene is TRBJ1-2, the V gene TRBV19; D possibly corresponds to TRBD1 (5 bases). Germline V gene sequence: CDR1 LNHDA, CDR2 SQIVND (reference sequence). The CDR3 has 15 amino acids. V lost 8 bases and J 5 bases, leaving 21 bases between the germline ends.

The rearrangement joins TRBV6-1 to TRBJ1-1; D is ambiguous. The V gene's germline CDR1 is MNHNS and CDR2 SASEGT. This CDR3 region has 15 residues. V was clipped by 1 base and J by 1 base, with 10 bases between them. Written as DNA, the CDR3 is TGTGCCAGCAGTGAAGTCGTCGGTCGGAACACTGAAGCTTTCTTT. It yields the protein CASSEVVGRNTEAFF.

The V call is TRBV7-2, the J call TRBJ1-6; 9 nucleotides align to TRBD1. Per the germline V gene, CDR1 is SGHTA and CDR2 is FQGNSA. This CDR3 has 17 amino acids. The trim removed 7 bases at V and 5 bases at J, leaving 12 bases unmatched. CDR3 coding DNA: TGTGCCAGCACCGACTTACAGGGGGCCCTTCATAATTCACCCCTCCACTTT. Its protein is CASTDLQGALHNSPLHF.